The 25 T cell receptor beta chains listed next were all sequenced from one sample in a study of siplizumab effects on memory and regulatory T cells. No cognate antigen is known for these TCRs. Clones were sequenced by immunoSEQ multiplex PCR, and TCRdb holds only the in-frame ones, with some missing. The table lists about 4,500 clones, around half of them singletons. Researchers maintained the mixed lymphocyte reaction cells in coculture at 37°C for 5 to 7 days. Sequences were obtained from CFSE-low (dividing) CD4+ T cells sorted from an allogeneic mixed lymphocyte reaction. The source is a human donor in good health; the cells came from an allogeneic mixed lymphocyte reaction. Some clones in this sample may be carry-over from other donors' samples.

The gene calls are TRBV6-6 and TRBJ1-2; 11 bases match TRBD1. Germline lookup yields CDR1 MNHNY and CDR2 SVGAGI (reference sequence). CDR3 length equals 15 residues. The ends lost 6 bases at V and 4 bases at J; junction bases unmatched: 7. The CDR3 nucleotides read TGTGCCAGCAGGGATGGACAGGGGGCGGCCTATGGCTACACCTTC. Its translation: CASRDGQGAAYGYTF.

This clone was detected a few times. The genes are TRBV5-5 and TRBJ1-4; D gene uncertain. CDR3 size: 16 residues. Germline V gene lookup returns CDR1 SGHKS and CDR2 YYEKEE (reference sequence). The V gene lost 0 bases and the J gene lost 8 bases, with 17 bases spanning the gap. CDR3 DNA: TGTGCCAGCAGCTTGGAGCTGGGCCGAACCAGAGAAAAACTGTTTTTT. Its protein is CASSLELGRTREKLFF.

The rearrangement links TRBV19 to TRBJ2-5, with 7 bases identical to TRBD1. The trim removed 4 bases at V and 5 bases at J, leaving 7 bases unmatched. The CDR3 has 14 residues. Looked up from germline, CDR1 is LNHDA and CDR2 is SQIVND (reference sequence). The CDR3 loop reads CASSTRQGGETQYF. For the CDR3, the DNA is TGTGCCAGTAGTACCCGACAGGGTGGGGAGACCCAGTACTTC. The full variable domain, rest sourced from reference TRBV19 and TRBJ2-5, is DGGITQSPKYLFRKEGQNVTLSCEQNLNHDAMYWYRQDPGQGLRLIYYSQIVNDFQKGDIAEGYSVSREKKESFPLTVTSAQKNPTAFYLCASSTRQGGETQYFGPGTRLLVL.

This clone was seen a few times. CDR3 nucleotides: TGTGCCAGTAGTCCCCGGACTAGCGAGGGTACGCAGTATTTT. Amino acids: CASSPRTSEGTQYF. V usage is TRBV19 and J usage is TRBJ2-3; 9 nucleotides line up with TRBD2. Germline assignment: CDR1 LNHDA and CDR2 SQIVND (reference sequence). CDR3 length: 14 amino acids. V was clipped by 5 bases and J by 8 bases; unmatched bases: 8.

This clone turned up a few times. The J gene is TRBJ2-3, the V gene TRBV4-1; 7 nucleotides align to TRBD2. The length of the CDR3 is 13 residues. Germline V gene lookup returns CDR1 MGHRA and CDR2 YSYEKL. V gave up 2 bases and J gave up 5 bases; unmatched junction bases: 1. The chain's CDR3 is CASSQPSGDTQYF. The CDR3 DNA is TGCGCCAGCAGCCAACCTAGCGGAGATACGCAGTATTTT.

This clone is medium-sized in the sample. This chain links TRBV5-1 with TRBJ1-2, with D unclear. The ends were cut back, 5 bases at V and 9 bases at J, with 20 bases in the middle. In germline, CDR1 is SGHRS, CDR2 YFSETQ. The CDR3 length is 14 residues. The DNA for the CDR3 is TGCGCCAGCAGATCAACGGGTATAGATGGCAGCTACACCTTC. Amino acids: CASRSTGIDGSYTF.

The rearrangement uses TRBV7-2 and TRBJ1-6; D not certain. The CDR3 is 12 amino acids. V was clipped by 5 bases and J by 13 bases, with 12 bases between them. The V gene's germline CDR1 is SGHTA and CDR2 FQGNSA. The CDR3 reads CASSLGLFPLHF. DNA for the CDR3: TGTGCCAGCAGCCTAGGCTTATTCCCCCTCCACTTT.

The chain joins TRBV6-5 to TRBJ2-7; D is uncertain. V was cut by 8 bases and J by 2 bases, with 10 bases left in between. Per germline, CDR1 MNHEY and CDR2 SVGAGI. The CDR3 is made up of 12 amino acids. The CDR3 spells CASVQEPYEQYF. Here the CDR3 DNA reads TGTGCCAGCGTCCAGGAGCCCTACGAGCAGTACTTC.

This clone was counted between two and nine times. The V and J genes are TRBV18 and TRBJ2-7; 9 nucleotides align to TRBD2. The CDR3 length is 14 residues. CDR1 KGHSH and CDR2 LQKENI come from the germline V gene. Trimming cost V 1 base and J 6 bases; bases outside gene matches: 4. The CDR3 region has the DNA TGTGCCAGCTCACCACTAGCGGGAGCCGGCGAGCAGTACTTC. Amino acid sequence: CASSPLAGAGEQYF.

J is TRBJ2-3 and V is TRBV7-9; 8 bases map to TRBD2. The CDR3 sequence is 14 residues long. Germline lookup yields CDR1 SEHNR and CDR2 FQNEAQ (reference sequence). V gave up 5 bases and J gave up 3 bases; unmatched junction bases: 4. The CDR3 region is CASSLGTRTDTQYF. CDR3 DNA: TGTGCCAGCAGCCTCGGGACTAGAACAGATACGCAGTATTTT.

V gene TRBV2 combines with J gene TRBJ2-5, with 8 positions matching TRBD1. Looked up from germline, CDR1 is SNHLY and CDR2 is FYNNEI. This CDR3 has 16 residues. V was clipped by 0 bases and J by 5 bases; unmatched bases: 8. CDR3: CASSEARAGGMETQYF. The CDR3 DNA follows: TGTGCCAGCAGTGAAGCGCGAGCAGGGGGCATGGAGACCCAGTACTTC.

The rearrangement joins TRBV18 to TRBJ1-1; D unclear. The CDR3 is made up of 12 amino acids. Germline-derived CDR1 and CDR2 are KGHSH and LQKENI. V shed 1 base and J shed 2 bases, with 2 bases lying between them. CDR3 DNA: TGTGCCAGCTCACCACGTAACACTGAAGCTTTCTTT. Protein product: CASSPRNTEAFF.

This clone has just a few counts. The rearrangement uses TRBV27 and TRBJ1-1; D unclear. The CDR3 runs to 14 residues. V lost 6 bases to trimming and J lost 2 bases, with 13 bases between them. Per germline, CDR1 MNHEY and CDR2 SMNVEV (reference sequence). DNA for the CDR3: TGTGCCAGCAGGGGCGCCCTTCCAAACACTGAAGCTTTCTTT. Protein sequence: CASRGALPNTEAFF.

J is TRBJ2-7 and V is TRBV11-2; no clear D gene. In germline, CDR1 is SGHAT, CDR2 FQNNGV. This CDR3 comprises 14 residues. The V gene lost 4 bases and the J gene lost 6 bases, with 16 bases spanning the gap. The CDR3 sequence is CASSSDGGVGEQYF. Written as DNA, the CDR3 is TGTGCCAGCAGCTCTGACGGTGGGGTCGGCGAGCAGTACTTC.

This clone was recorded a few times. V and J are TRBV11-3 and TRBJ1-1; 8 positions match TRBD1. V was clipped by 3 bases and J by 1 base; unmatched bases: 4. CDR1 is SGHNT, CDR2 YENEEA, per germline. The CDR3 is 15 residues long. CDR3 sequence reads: CASSFATGGNTEAFF. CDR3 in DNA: TGTGCCAGCAGCTTCGCTACAGGGGGGAACACTGAAGCTTTCTTT.

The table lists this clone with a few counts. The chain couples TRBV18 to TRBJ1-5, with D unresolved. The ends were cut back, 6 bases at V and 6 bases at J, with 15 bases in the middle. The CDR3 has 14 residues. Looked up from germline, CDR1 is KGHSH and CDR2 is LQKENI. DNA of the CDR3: TGTGCCAGCTCTAACGACCCGCTGGGTCAGCCCCAGCATTTT. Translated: CASSNDPLGQPQHF.

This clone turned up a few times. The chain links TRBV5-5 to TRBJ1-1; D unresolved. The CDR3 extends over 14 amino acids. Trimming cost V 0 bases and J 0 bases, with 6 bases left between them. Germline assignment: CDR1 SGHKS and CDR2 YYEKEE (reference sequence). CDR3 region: CASSLDNVNTEAFF. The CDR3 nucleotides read TGTGCCAGCAGCTTGGATAACGTGAACACTGAAGCTTTCTTT.

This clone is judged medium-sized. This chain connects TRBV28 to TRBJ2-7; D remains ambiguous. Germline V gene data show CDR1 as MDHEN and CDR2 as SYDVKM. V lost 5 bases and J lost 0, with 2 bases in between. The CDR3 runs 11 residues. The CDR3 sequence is CASSASYEQYF. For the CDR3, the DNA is TGTGCCAGCAGTGCCTCCTACGAGCAGTACTTC.

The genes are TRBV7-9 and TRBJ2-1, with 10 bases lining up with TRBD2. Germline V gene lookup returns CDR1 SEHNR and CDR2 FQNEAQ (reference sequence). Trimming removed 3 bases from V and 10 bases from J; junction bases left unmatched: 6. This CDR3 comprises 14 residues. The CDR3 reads CASSFLAGVEEQFF. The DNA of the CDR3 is TGTGCCAGCAGCTTCCTAGCGGGAGTTGAAGAGCAGTTCTTC.

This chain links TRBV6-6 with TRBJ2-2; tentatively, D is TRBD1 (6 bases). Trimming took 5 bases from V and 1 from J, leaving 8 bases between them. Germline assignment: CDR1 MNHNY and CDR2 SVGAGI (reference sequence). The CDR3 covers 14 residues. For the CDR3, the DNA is TGTGCCAGCAGTCTGGACAGGAACACCGGGGAGCTGTTTTTT. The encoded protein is CASSLDRNTGELFF.

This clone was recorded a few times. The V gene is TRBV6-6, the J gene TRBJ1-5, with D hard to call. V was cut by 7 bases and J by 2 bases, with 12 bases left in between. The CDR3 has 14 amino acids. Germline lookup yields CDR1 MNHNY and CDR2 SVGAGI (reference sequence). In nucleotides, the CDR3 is TGTGCCAGCATTGGATCGTGGGGCAATCAGCCCCAGCATTTT. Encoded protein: CASIGSWGNQPQHF.

The DNA of the CDR3 is TGTGCCAGCAGCCCCCAGGCACTAGCGGGAGGGGGGGAGCAGTTCTTC. It codes for CASSPQALAGGGEQFF. The rearrangement joins TRBV7-2 to TRBJ2-1; 13 bases match TRBD2. The V gene end was trimmed by 5 bases and the J gene end by 10 bases; junction bases not matched to a gene: 11. The CDR3 consists of 16 residues. Germline lookup yields CDR1 SGHTA and CDR2 FQGNSA.

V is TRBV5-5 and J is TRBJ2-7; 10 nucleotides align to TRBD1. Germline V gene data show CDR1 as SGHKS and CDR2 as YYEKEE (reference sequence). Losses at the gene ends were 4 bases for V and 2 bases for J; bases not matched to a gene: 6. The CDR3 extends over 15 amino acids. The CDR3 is CASSGFGTGAYEQYF. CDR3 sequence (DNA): TGTGCCAGCAGCGGCTTTGGGACAGGGGCCTACGAGCAGTACTTC.

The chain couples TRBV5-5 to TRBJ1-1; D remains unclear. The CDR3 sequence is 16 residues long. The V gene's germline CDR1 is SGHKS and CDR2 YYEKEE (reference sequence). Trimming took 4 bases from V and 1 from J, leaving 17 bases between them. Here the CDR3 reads CASSTLSFVANTEAFF. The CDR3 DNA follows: TGTGCCAGCAGCACGCTTTCGTTCGTAGCGAACACTGAAGCTTTCTTT. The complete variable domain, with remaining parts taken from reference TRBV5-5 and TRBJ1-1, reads DAGVTQSPTHLIKTRGQQVTLRCSPISGHKSVSWYQQVLGQGPQFIFQYYEKEERGRGNFPDRFSARQFPNYSSELNVNALLLGDSALYLCASSTLSFVANTEAFFGQGTRLTVV.

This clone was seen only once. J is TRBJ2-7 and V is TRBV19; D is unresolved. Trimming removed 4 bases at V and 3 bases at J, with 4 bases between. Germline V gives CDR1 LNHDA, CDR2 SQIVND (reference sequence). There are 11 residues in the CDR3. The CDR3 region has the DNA TGTGCCAGTAGTACCGACTACGAGCAGTACTTC. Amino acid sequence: CASSTDYEQYF.